This T cell receptor beta chain was observed in a study of blood T cell repertoires in COVID-19. Study-wide background: The United States, Italy and Spain supplied acute and convalescent COVID-19 samples. T cells, B-cell-depleted T cells, or PBMCs provided the cDNA or gDNA that served as material.

V dropped 3 bases and J dropped 8; count of bases not matched to a gene: 6. The length of the CDR3 is 13 residues. The V gene's germline CDR1 is GTSNPN and CDR2 SVGIG (reference sequence). In the original workflow: Reference gene primer amplification gave nucleated cell count estimates. Method: immunoSEQ multiplex PCR; TCRdb's copy keeps in-frame clones and lacks some. The DNA was the basis for D and trimming; V, J and clone size are from that table. This repertoire shows about 200,000 clones, about 90% found once; its top ten account for under 2%. Sample: peripheral blood. The TCR originated in a man aged 18 to 35 with active or convalescent COVID-19. This rearrangement joins TRBV30 to TRBJ1-2; the match to TRBD1 covers 10 bases. The CDR3 DNA is TGTGCCTGGAGGGAGACAGGGGGCAAGGGCTACACCTTC. Residues: CAWRETGGKGYTF.